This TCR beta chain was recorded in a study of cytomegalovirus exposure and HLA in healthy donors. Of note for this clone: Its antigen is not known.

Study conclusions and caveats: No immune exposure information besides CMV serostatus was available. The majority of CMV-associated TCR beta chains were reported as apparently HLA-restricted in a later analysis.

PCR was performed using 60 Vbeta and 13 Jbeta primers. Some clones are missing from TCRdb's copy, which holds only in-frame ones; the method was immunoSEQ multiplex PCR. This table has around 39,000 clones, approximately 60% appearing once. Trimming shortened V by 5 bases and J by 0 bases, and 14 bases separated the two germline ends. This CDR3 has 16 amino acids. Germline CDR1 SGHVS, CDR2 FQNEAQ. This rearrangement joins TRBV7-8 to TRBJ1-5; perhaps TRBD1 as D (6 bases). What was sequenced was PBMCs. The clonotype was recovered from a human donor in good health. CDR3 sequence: CASSQDSKTSNQPQHF. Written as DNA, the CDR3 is TGTGCCAGCAGCCAGGACAGTAAAACTAGCAATCAGCCCCAGCATTTT.